These T cell receptor beta chains were read from a single sample in a study of shared clonotypes between healthy human individuals. Assay used: immunoSEQ multiplex PCR; TCRdb lists only in-frame clones, some missing. The sample carries approximately 88,000 clones, 60% to 75% recorded once. The material sequenced was memory CD8+ T cells sorted from blood. These receptors were collected from a man younger than 45 in good health. The CDR3 runs from the conserved cysteine through the conserved F or W. Fields, in order: V gene, J gene, D gene, clone size, CDR3 length, CDR3 protein, CDR3 DNA. D genes are given only for firm matches. Not all rows give a size; the values are once, few, many and, for expanded clones, a class.

v_gene: TRBV7-3; j_gene: TRBJ2-7; d_gene: TRBD2; abundance: NA; len: 15; CDR3aa: CASSPSSGSLHEQYF; CDR3nt: TGTGCCAGCAGCCCTTCTAGCGGGAGTCTCCACGAGCAGTACTTC
v_gene: TRBV29-1; j_gene: TRBJ2-7; d_gene: NA; abundance: NA; len: 12; CDR3aa: CSVTSSSYEQYF; CDR3nt: TGCAGCGTCACTAGCAGTTCCTACGAGCAGTACTTC
v_gene: TRBV19; j_gene: TRBJ1-1; d_gene: NA; abundance: NA; len: 12; CDR3aa: CASSVRWTEAFF; CDR3nt: TGTGCCAGTAGTGTTCGGTGGACTGAAGCTTTCTTT
v_gene: TRBV7-3; j_gene: TRBJ2-7; d_gene: TRBD2; abundance: NA; len: 22; CDR3aa: CASSLSGRFGLAGGPDAYEQYF; CDR3nt: TGTGCCAGCAGCTTAAGTGGGCGGTTCGGACTAGCGGGAGGGCCGGACGCCTACGAGCAGTACTTC
v_gene: TRBV18; j_gene: TRBJ2-4; d_gene: NA; abundance: NA; len: 12; CDR3aa: CASSLAGTSQYF; CDR3nt: TGTGCCAGCTCACTAGCCGGGACAAGTCAGTACTTC
v_gene: TRBV11-2; j_gene: TRBJ2-7; d_gene: NA; abundance: NA; len: 15; CDR3aa: CASSRKWDQTYEQYF; CDR3nt: TGTGCCAGCAGCCGAAAATGGGACCAAACCTACGAGCAGTACTTC
v_gene: TRBV11-2; j_gene: TRBJ2-6; d_gene: NA; abundance: NA; len: 15; CDR3aa: CASSLRNSGANVLTF; CDR3nt: TGTGCCAGCAGCTTACGGAACTCTGGGGCCAACGTCCTGACTTTC
v_gene: TRBV18; j_gene: TRBJ2-4; d_gene: NA; abundance: NA; len: 16; CDR3aa: CASSPYQQANKNIQYF; CDR3nt: TGTGCCAGCTCACCCTACCAACAAGCAAACAAAAACATTCAGTACTTC
v_gene: TRBV4-2; j_gene: TRBJ1-5; d_gene: TRBD1; abundance: few; len: 16; CDR3aa: CASSQALGQGDQPQHF; CDR3nt: TGTGCCAGCAGCCAAGCCCTAGGACAGGGGGATCAGCCCCAGCATTTT
v_gene: TRBV6-5; j_gene: TRBJ1-3; d_gene: NA; abundance: few; len: 14; CDR3aa: CASSETELGNTIYF; CDR3nt: TGTGCCAGCAGTGAGACCGAACTTGGGAACACCATATATTTT
v_gene: TRBV9; j_gene: TRBJ2-5; d_gene: NA; abundance: once; len: 12; CDR3aa: CASAGPQETQYF; CDR3nt: TGTGCCAGCGCCGGGCCCCAAGAGACCCAGTACTTC
v_gene: TRBV9; j_gene: TRBJ2-1; d_gene: NA; abundance: NA; len: 14; CDR3aa: CASSATGTRNEQFF; CDR3nt: TGTGCCAGCAGCGCTACCGGGACCAGAAATGAGCAGTTCTTC
v_gene: TRBV7-9; j_gene: TRBJ2-3; d_gene: NA; abundance: few; len: 15; CDR3aa: CASSHRRPGTDTQYF; CDR3nt: TGTGCCAGCAGCCACCGCAGGCCAGGTACAGATACGCAGTATTTT
v_gene: TRBV5-1; j_gene: TRBJ2-2; d_gene: TRBD2; abundance: NA; len: 17; CDR3aa: CASRIRPGGRETGELFF; CDR3nt: TGCGCCAGCAGGATTAGACCGGGAGGTCGGGAGACCGGGGAGCTGTTTTTT
v_gene: TRBV6-5; j_gene: TRBJ2-5; d_gene: NA; abundance: NA; len: 15; CDR3aa: CASSYSLGEQETQYF; CDR3nt: TGTGCCAGCAGTTACTCGCTTGGAGAGCAAGAGACCCAGTACTTC
v_gene: TRBV7-2; j_gene: TRBJ2-7; d_gene: NA; abundance: NA; len: 15; CDR3aa: CASSLDRPGNYEQYF; CDR3nt: TGTGCCAGCAGCTTAGATCGACCAGGGAACTACGAGCAGTACTTC
v_gene: TRBV5-1; j_gene: TRBJ2-1; d_gene: TRBD2; abundance: NA; len: 14; CDR3aa: CASSLWRESNEQFF; CDR3nt: TGCGCCAGCAGTTTGTGGCGGGAGAGCAATGAGCAGTTCTTC
v_gene: TRBV28; j_gene: TRBJ2-2; d_gene: NA; abundance: NA; len: 13; CDR3aa: CASRSGNTGELFF; CDR3nt: TGTGCCAGCCGGTCAGGGAACACCGGGGAGCTGTTTTTT
v_gene: TRBV28; j_gene: TRBJ2-7; d_gene: TRBD1; abundance: NA; len: 14; CDR3aa: CASSRLTGANEQYF; CDR3nt: TGTGCCAGCAGTCGACTTACAGGGGCCAACGAGCAGTACTTC
v_gene: TRBV10-1; j_gene: TRBJ2-3; d_gene: NA; abundance: NA; len: 16; CDR3aa: CASSVPSRGTTDTQYF; CDR3nt: TGCGCCAGCAGTGTTCCCAGCCGGGGAACCACAGATACGCAGTATTTT
v_gene: TRBV18; j_gene: TRBJ2-2; d_gene: NA; abundance: NA; len: 17; CDR3aa: CASSQFLRDTGSGELFF; CDR3nt: TGTGCCAGCTCACAGTTCCTCCGAGACACCGGATCCGGGGAGCTGTTTTTT
v_gene: TRBV2; j_gene: TRBJ2-3; d_gene: TRBD2; abundance: NA; len: 18; CDR3aa: CASSPLGGTSGSPDTQYF; CDR3nt: TGTGCCAGCAGCCCCTTGGGTGGGACTAGCGGGAGCCCAGATACGCAGTATTTT